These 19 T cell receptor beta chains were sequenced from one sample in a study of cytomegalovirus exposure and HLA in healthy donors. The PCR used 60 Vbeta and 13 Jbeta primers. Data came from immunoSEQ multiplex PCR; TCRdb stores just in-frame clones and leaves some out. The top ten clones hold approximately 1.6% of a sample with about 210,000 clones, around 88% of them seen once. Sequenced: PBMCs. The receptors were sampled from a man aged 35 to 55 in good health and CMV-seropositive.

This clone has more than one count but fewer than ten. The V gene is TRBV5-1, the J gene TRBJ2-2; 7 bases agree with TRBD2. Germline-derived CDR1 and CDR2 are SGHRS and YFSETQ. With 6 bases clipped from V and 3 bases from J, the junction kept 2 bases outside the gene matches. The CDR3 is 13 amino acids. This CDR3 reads CASKAGYTGELFF. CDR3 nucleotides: TGCGCCAGCAAAGCGGGATACACCGGGGAGCTGTTTTTT.

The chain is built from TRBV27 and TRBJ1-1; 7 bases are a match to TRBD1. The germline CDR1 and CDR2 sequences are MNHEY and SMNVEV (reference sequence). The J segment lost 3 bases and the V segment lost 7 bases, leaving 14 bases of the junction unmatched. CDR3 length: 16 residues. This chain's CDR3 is CASTLLWTGGDTEAFF. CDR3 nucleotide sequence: TGTGCCAGCACCCTCCTGTGGACAGGTGGCGACACTGAAGCTTTCTTT.

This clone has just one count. As DNA, the CDR3 is TGTGCCAGCAGTCCGCGGAGCGGGTACGAGCAGTACTTC. Translated, it gives CASSPRSGYEQYF. The chain joins TRBV6-5 to TRBJ2-7; possibly TRBD2 for D (6 bases). Trimming cost V 5 bases and J 4 bases, with 12 bases left between them. CDR3 size: 13 residues. Germline CDR1 reads MNHEY; CDR2 reads SVGAGI.

The CDR3 bases are TGCGCCAGCAGCCCCCGGGGGGCCTTCAACACCGGGGAGCTGTTTTTT. The encoded protein is CASSPRGAFNTGELFF. This chain joins TRBV4-3 and TRBJ2-2; TRBD2 is a possible D gene (7 bases). This CDR3 region has 16 residues. The germline V gene encodes CDR1 LGHNA and CDR2 YSLEER. V lost 4 bases to trimming and J lost 2 bases, with 14 bases between them.

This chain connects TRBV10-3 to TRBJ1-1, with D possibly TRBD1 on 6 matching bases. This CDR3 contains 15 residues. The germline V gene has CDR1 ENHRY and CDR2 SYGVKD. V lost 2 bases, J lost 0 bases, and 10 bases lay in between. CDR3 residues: CAISEADRLNTEAFF. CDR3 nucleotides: TGTGCCATCAGTGAGGCCGACAGGTTGAACACTGAAGCTTTCTTT.

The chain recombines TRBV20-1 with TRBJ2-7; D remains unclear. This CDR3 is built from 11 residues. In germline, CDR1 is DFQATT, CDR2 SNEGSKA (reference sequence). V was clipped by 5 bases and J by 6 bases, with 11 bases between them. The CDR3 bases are TGCAGTGCTTCTAGGATCGTCGAGCAGTACTTC. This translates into CSASRIVEQYF.

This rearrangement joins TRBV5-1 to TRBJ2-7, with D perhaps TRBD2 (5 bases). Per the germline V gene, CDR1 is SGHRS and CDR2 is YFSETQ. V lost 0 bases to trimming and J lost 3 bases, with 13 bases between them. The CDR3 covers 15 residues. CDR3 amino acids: CASSLGPTGSYEQYF. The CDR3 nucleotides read TGCGCCAGCAGCTTGGGCCCGACGGGGAGCTACGAGCAGTACTTC.

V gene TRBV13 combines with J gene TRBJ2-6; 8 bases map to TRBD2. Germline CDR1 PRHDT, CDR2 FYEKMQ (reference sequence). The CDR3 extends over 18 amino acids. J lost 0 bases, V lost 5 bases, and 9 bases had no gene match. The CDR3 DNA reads TGTGCCAGCAGCGGGCCTAGCGGGCTGGGCTCTGGGGCCAACGTCCTGACTTTC. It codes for CASSGPSGLGSGANVLTF.

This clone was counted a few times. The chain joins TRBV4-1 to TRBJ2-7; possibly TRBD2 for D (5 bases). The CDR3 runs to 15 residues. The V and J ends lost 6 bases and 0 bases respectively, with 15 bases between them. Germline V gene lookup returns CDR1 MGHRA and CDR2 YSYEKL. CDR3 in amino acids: CASRNLAGSSYEQYF. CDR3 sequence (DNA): TGCGCCAGCAGGAACCTCGCGGGCAGCTCCTACGAGCAGTACTTC.

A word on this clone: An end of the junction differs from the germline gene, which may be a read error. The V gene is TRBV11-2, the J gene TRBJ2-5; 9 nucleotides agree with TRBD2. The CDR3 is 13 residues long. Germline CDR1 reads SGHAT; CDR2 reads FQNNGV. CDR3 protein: CASRLAGAETQYF. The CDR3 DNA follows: TGTGCCAGCAGATTAGCGGGAGCAGAGACCCAGTACTTC.

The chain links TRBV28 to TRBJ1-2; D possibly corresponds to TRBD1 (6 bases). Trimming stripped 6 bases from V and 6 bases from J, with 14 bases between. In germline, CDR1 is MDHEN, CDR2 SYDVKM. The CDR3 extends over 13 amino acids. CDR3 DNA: TGTGCCAGCAGGCCCGACGGGACAAATGGCTACACCTTC. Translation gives CASRPDGTNGYTF.

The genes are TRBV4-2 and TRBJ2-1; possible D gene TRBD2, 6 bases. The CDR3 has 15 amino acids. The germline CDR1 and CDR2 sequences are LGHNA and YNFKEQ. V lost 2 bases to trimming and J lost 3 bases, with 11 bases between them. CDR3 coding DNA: TGTGCCAGCAGCCAATTAGGGGACTTCTACAATGAGCAGTTCTTC. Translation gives CASSQLGDFYNEQFF.

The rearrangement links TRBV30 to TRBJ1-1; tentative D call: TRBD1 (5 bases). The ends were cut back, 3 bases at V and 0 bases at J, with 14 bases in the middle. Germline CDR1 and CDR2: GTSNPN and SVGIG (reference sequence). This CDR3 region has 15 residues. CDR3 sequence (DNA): TGTGCCTGGAGGACCGCCGACAGAATGAACACTGAAGCTTTCTTT. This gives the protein CAWRTADRMNTEAFF.

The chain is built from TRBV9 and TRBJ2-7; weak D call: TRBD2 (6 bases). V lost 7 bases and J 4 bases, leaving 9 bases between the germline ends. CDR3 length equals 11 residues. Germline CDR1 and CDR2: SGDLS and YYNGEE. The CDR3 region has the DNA TGTGCCAGCGGGGGACTTTACGAGCAGTACTTC. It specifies CASGGLYEQYF.

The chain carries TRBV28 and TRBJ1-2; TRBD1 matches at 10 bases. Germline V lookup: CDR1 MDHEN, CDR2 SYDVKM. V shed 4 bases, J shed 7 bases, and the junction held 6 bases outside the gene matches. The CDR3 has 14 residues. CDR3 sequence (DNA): TGTGCCAGCAGTTCTGACAGGGGGCCTAGTGGCTACACCTTC. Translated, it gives CASSSDRGPSGYTF.

Here the CDR3 DNA reads TGTGCCTCCAGCTTGGGCAGGGAGGCAGCTTTCTTT. Protein: CASSLGREAAFF. This sequence joins TRBV5-6 and TRBJ1-1; TRBD1 might be the D (5 bases). There are 12 residues in the CDR3. Germline V gives CDR1 SGHDT, CDR2 YYEEEE. V was trimmed by 10 bases and J by 10 bases, leaving 20 bases between them.

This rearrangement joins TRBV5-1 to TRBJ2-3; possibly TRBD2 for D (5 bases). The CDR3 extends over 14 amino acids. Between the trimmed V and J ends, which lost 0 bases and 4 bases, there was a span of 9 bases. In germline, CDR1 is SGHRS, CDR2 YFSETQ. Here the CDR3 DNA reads TGCGCCAGCAGCTTGGTCGAGGGCCCAGATACGCAGTATTTT. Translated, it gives CASSLVEGPDTQYF.

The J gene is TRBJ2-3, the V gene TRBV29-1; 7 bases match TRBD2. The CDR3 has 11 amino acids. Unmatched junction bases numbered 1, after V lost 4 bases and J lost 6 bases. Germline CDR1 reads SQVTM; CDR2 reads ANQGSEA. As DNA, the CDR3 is TGCAGCGTTGGGGAGGGGGATACGCAGTATTTT. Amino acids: CSVGEGDTQYF.

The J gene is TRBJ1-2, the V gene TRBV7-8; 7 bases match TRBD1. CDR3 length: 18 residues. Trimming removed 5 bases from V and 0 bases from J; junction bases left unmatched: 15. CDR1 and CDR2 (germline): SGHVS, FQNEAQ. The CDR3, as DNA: TGTGCCAGCAGCCCCGTGGTGGGACAGTCGTATTCTAACTATGGCTACACCTTC. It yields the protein CASSPVVGQSYSNYGYTF. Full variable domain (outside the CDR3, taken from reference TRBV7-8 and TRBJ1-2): GAGVSQSPRYKVAKRGQDVALRCDPISGHVSLFWYQQALGQGPEFLTYFQNEAQLDKSGLPSDRFFAERPEGSVSTLKIQRTQQEDSAVYLCASSPVVGQSYSNYGYTFGSGTRLTVV.